The 10 T cell receptor beta chains below all came from one sample that was sequenced in a study of blood T cells in healthy people across ages. Sample-barcoded 5' priming and a J-beta primer mix drove a second PCR of 7 to 11 cycles. TCRdb analysed the 5' RACE reads with MiXCR anew, one entry per CDR3 protein. The sample yields roughly 730,000 distinct CDR3 sequences, roughly three fifths seen once. Sequencing was done on a sample of blood. Every receptor here comes from a middle-aged man in good health.

As concerns this clonotype: The junction differs from germline at one of its ends, possibly a read error. The chain employs TRBV7-7 and TRBJ2-1; 10 bases map to TRBD2. The CDR3 has 15 residues. Germline V CDR1 and CDR2: SSHAT, FNYEAQ (reference sequence). CDR3 coding DNA: TGTGCTAGCAGCTGGAGCGGGGGGGCCGACAATGAGCAGTTCTTC. Amino acid sequence: CASSWSGGADNEQFF. Using reference TRBV7-7 and TRBJ2-1 for the parts outside the CDR3, the full variable domain is GAGVSQSPRYKVTKRGQDVTLRCDPISSHATLYWYQQALGQGPEFLTYFNYEAQPDKSGLPSDRFSAERPEGSISTLTIQRTEQRDSAMYRCASSWSGGADNEQFFGPGTRLTVL.

This clonotype came up a few times. CDR3 nucleotides: TGTGCCAGCAGTTTAGTGCGGGAGGGCCGGATCGGGTCGCAGTATTTT. It specifies CASSLVREGRIGSQYF. The chain employs TRBV28 and TRBJ2-3; 9 bases are shared with TRBD2. This CDR3 comprises 16 residues. Germline V gene lookup returns CDR1 MDHEN and CDR2 SYDVKM. The J segment lost 10 bases and the V segment lost 2 bases, leaving 13 bases of the junction unmatched.

J is TRBJ2-1 and V is TRBV9; D gene uncertain. In germline, CDR1 is SGDLS, CDR2 YYNGEE. The CDR3 extends over 16 amino acids. Between the trimmed V and J ends, which lost 0 bases and 0 bases, there was a span of 10 bases. CDR3 region: CASSVGIAPSYNEQFF. CDR3 bases: TGTGCCAGCAGCGTAGGTATCGCCCCCTCCTACAATGAGCAGTTCTTC.

The chain joins TRBV30 to TRBJ1-6; 8 bases align to TRBD1. This CDR3 has 14 amino acids. Germline assignment: CDR1 GTSNPN and CDR2 SVGIG (reference sequence). Trimming at V came to 5 bases and at J to 10 bases, leaving 10 bases not matched to a gene. The CDR3 region has the DNA TGTGCCTGGGGCGGACAGGGAGGATGGTCACCCCTCCACTTT. As protein: CAWGGQGGWSPLHF.

This clonotype is a singleton in its sample. A much larger clone sits a single nucleotide away, making a read error possible. CDR3 sequence (DNA): TGTGTCAGCAGCCGTGGACAGGAGAACACTGAAGCTTTCTTT. It is translated as CVSSRGQENTEAFF. This chain connects TRBV7-3 to TRBJ1-1, with 7 nucleotides matching TRBD1. This CDR3 is 14 amino acids long. CDR1 SGHTA and CDR2 FQGTGA come from the germline V gene.

The chain uses TRBV14 and TRBJ2-4; 8 positions agree with TRBD2. Trimming at V came to 2 bases and at J to 6 bases, leaving 6 bases not matched to a gene. This CDR3 region has 15 residues. Per germline, CDR1 SGHDN and CDR2 FVKESK. The CDR3 spells CASSQTGTSANIQYF. CDR3 coding DNA: TGTGCCAGCAGCCAAACCGGGACTAGTGCAAACATTCAGTACTTC.

The chain has TRBV9 and TRBJ2-7, with a weak D call TRBD2 (6 bases). The CDR3 has 13 amino acids. Trimming took 10 bases from V and 0 from J, leaving 14 bases between them. Per the germline V gene, CDR1 is SGDLS and CDR2 is YYNGEE. Here the CDR3 reads CAFRGFSSYEQYF. The CDR3 nucleotides are TGTGCCTTTCGGGGGTTTAGCTCCTACGAGCAGTACTTC.

The chain is built from TRBV12-5 and TRBJ1-6, with 7 nucleotides matching TRBD1. The CDR3 consists of 16 residues. V trimming: 5 bases; J trimming: 7 bases; junction bases outside the gene matches: 11. The V gene's germline CDR1 is LGHNT and CDR2 FRNRAP. The CDR3 is CASGTDRAPSNSPLHF. DNA for the CDR3: TGTGCTAGTGGTACAGACAGGGCCCCCTCAAATTCACCCCTCCACTTT.

This clonotype has just a few counts. This sequence joins TRBV7-2 and TRBJ1-5, with a weak D call TRBD1 (6 bases). The length of the CDR3 is 15 residues. Between the trimmed V and J ends, which lost 0 bases and 6 bases, there was a span of 12 bases. Per the germline V gene, CDR1 is SGHTA and CDR2 is FQGNSA. The CDR3 DNA reads as TGTGCCAGCAGCTTAGCCTGGACAGTCAGTCAGCCCCAGCATTTT. This gives the protein CASSLAWTVSQPQHF.

The chain couples TRBV12-3 or TRBV12-4 to TRBJ1-2; possible D gene TRBD1, 6 bases. The CDR3 contains 15 residues. Trimming took off 2 bases at V and 3 bases at J, with 13 bases between the two ends. The CDR3 DNA sequence: TGTGCCAGCAGTTTACCTCAGGGGACTTACTATGGCTACACCTTC. Translation gives CASSLPQGTYYGYTF.